This record looks at one TCR beta chain sequence and its context. The antigen it binds to is not known. Within one base of it there is no much larger clone, and no base qualities were kept. Patients with a history of autoimmune disease or receiving systemic immunosuppression were excluded from the trial. Peripheral blood for TCR sequencing was collected from all dose cohorts at baseline, on cycle 4 day 1, and on cycle 7 day 1. Samples came from an open-label, multicenter, first-in-human phase I dose-escalation trial of ivuxolimab. Adults with locally advanced or metastatic melanoma, renal cell, hepatocellular, or head and neck squamous cell carcinoma were enrolled in the trial. Before TCR sequencing, CD4+ and CD8+ T cells were separately sorted from peripheral blood. For sequencing of the TCRbeta CDR3 region, genomic DNA was extracted from the sorted cells. The immunoSEQ Assay was used for sequencing of TCRbeta CDR3 regions. TCRdb took this table from immuneACCESS and kept in-frame rearrangements with V and J called. Such tables lack part of the clones; where checked against another copy, unresolved V genes explain under half of the gap, and the rest is unexplained. For this sample there are about 18,000 clones; 75% to 90% appear just once. Around 62% of the sample belongs to the ten largest clones.

The data were taken from a study of OX40 agonist ivuxolimab in advanced cancers. Looking at the study overall: Ivuxolimab was a fully human IgG2 agonistic monoclonal antibody targeting the costimulatory receptor OX40 (CD134). The monotherapy dose-escalation portion (N of about 57 patients) of the phase I ivuxolimab trial is reported in the paper. The point of sequencing TCRbeta in the periphery was to test whether ivuxolimab changed TCR sequence diversity and drove clonal T-cell expansion. A male proportion of around 83% and a mean age of approximately 58 years, ranging from 23 to 79, were recorded for the dose-escalation cohort. Prior anti-PD-1, anti-PD-L1 or anti-CTLA-4 therapy was permitted, and checkpoint inhibitors had been received by about two fifths of dose-escalation patients. Three dose-escalation patients achieved partial responses, one with hepatocellular carcinoma and two with cutaneous melanoma. Of the roughly 51 dose-escalation patients, hepatocellular carcinoma was present in about 20, melanoma in around 15, renal cell carcinoma in 9 and head and neck cancer in 9. Intravenous ivuxolimab was administered to patients every 2 weeks at six dose levels: 0.01, 0.1, 0.3, 1.5, 3 and 10 mg/kg.

Here V drops 0 bases and J drops 4 bases, and the junction holds 8 bases not matched to any gene. CDR1 is given as MGHRA and CDR2 as YSYEKL, both from the germline V gene. The cysteine opens and the phenylalanine closes a CDR3 of 17 amino acids. Just CDR3 DNA is preserved here, 51 bases in frame from base 1. What the work shows at the level of the full study, not this receptor alone: The antigen specificity of the clonally expanded peripheral T cells was not determined. At doses of 0.1 to 3.0 mg/kg, clonal expansion of both CD4+ and CD8+ blood T cells was observed from baseline to week 6. On average, CD8+ T cells showed more expanded clones than CD4+ T cells after ivuxolimab. In the 0.1-3.0 mg/kg groups, partial responders had among the lowest normalized peripheral clonal expansion, particularly in CD8+ T cells. Low levels of normalized T-cell clonal expansion were also seen in some nonresponding patients.

The chain employs TRBV4-1 and TRBJ2-2, and 7 junction bases match TRBD2. The sample in question was CD4+ or CD8+ T cells sorted from blood, obtained in a trial of the OX40 agonist ivuxolimab. This TCR was sampled from an adult with an advanced solid tumor such as melanoma, head and neck, liver or kidney cancer. The DNA is TGCGCCAGCAGCCAAGATCCCAGCGGGGTTGGCACCGGGGAGCTGTTTTTT. Translated, it gives CASSQDPSGVGTGELFF.